These 20 T cell receptor beta chains were all obtained from the same sample, sequenced in a study of cytomegalovirus exposure and HLA in healthy donors. 13 Jbeta primers and 60 Vbeta primers were used for the PCR. Sequencing used immunoSEQ multiplex PCR; TCRdb keeps in-frame clones, though not all of them. The sample holds some 200,000 clones; 60% to 80% are singletons and the top ten take 1.5% to 2%. Sequencing used PBMCs. The receptors stem from a young man in good health and CMV-seronegative.

This clone was detected only a few times. The chain couples TRBV9 to TRBJ1-2; D is ambiguous. Trimming took 4 bases from V and 8 from J, leaving 18 bases between them. The CDR3 contains 14 residues. Germline CDR1 reads SGDLS; CDR2 reads YYNGEE. The CDR3 sequence: CASSPWINRRGYTF. The CDR3 DNA reads TGTGCCAGCAGCCCGTGGATCAACCGGAGAGGCTACACCTTC. Using reference TRBV9 and TRBJ1-2 for the parts outside the CDR3, the full variable domain is DSGVTQTPKHLITATGQRVTLRCSPRSGDLSVYWYQQSLDQGLQFLIQYYNGEERAKGNILERFSAQQFPDLHSELNLSSLELGDSALYFCASSPWINRRGYTFGSGTRLTVV.

This chain links TRBV6-5 with TRBJ2-7; weak D call: TRBD1 (6 bases). The CDR3 is 15 amino acids. CDR1 MNHEY and CDR2 SVGAGI come from the germline V gene. Trimming removed 5 bases at V and 3 bases at J, with 17 bases between. The CDR3 DNA sequence: TGTGCCAGCAGTATAAACTCGGACAGTCGCTACGAGCAGTACTTC. Translated: CASSINSDSRYEQYF.

This clone was recorded a few times. The chain couples TRBV7-3 to TRBJ1-2; D uncertain. Trimming stripped 5 bases from V and 5 bases from J, with 18 bases between. The CDR3 covers 15 residues. Germline V CDR1 and CDR2: SGHTA, FQGTGA. This CDR3 reads CASSQHMGSLYGYTF. The CDR3 nucleotides read TGTGCCAGCAGCCAGCACATGGGCAGTCTTTATGGCTACACCTTC.

The chain couples TRBV5-1 to TRBJ2-7; 9 bases agree with TRBD1. The trim removed 3 bases at V and 7 bases at J, leaving 14 bases unmatched. The CDR3 length is 16 residues. CDR1 is SGHRS, CDR2 YFSETQ, per germline. The CDR3 is CASSSTGQGLFEEQYF. CDR3 nucleotides: TGCGCCAGCAGCTCAACGGGACAGGGTTTATTCGAGGAGCAGTACTTC.

This clone has a handful of counts. This same CDR3 is encoded by further DNA sequences in the sample. The chain links TRBV28 to TRBJ1-1; D ambiguous. Germline CDR1 and CDR2: MDHEN and SYDVKM. V was trimmed by 2 bases and J by 1 base, leaving 5 bases between them. This CDR3 has 13 amino acids. The CDR3 bases are TGTGCCAGCAGTTTAGGGCAGAACACTGAAGCTTTCTTT. Translation: CASSLGQNTEAFF.

The rearrangement uses TRBV11-3 and TRBJ2-1; D gene ambiguous. The V and J ends lost 0 bases and 8 bases respectively, with 8 bases between them. CDR3 length: 13 amino acids. Germline loops: CDR1 SGHNT, CDR2 YENEEA. CDR3 protein: CASSLESLHEQFF. CDR3 nucleotide sequence: TGTGCCAGCAGCTTAGAATCACTTCATGAGCAGTTCTTC.

CDR3 in DNA: TGTGCCAGCAGCTCGACAGGGTTTCAAGAGACCCAGTACTTC. This gives the protein CASSSTGFQETQYF. The V gene is TRBV5-5, the J gene TRBJ2-5; 7 bases fit TRBD1. The germline V gene has CDR1 SGHKS and CDR2 YYEKEE (reference sequence). The CDR3 has 14 residues. V lost 3 bases to trimming and J lost 2 bases; unmatched junction nucleotides: 4.

The chain is built from TRBV25-1 and TRBJ1-1; tentatively, D is TRBD1 (6 bases). V was cut by 6 bases and J by 5 bases, with 19 bases left in between. The CDR3 contains 15 residues. Germline-derived CDR1 and CDR2 are MGHDK and SYGVNS. The CDR3: CASSDPGTLGTEAFF. CDR3 sequence (DNA): TGTGCCAGCAGCGACCCCGGGACACTGGGGACTGAAGCTTTCTTT. The whole variable domain, filled in from reference TRBV25-1 and TRBJ1-1, reads EADIYQTPRYLVIGTGKKITLECSQTMGHDKMYWYQQDPGMELHLIHYSYGVNSTEKGDLSSESTVSRIRTEHFPLTLESARPSHTSQYLCASSDPGTLGTEAFFGQGTRLTVV.

The chain joins TRBV7-2 to TRBJ1-2, with a weak D call TRBD1 (6 bases). The CDR3 is 12 residues long. Germline lookup yields CDR1 SGHTA and CDR2 FQGNSA. Trimming took 8 bases from V and 3 from J, leaving 10 bases between them. The CDR3 sequence: CASGRGDYGYTF. CDR3 nucleotide sequence: TGTGCCAGCGGCAGGGGAGACTATGGCTACACCTTC.

The chain couples TRBV11-3 to TRBJ2-7, with D possibly matching TRBD2 (5 bases). Germline V gene lookup returns CDR1 SGHNT and CDR2 YENEEA. V was shortened by 6 bases and J by 3 bases, with 9 bases between the two germline ends. CDR3 size: 12 residues. The CDR3 here is CASSSSSYEQYF. CDR3 DNA: TGTGCCAGCAGTTCTAGCAGCTACGAGCAGTACTTC.

This sequence joins TRBV7-6 and TRBJ1-1; D might be TRBD1 (6 bases). Trimming removed 4 bases from V and 3 bases from J, with 9 bases in between. The CDR3 runs to 13 residues. The germline CDR1 and CDR2 sequences are SGHVS and FNYEAQ. The CDR3 sequence: CASSSRQDTEAFF. The CDR3, as DNA: TGTGCCAGCAGCTCCCGACAGGACACTGAAGCTTTCTTT.

The chain joins TRBV30 to TRBJ2-1; TRBD1 matches at 11 bases. Looked up from germline, CDR1 is GTSNPN and CDR2 is SVGIG (reference sequence). After removal of 3 bases from V and 10 bases from J, the junction contained 11 bases not matched to a gene. The CDR3 spans 15 residues. The CDR3 region has the DNA TGTGCCTGGAGAGAAGTAGGGACAGGGGGAAAGGAGCAGTTCTTC. It translates to CAWREVGTGGKEQFF.

The chain is built from TRBV6-5 and TRBJ1-1, with a possible D match to TRBD1 (6 bases). V lost 4 bases to trimming and J lost 0 bases, with 15 bases between them. The germline V gene has CDR1 MNHEY and CDR2 SVGAGI. There are 16 residues in the CDR3. The CDR3 is CASSSGRGDMNTEAFF. The CDR3 bases are TGTGCCAGCAGTTCGGGCAGGGGAGACATGAACACTGAAGCTTTCTTT.

The V gene is TRBV30, the J gene TRBJ1-5, with 8 bases matching TRBD1. V was pared by 2 bases and J by 4 bases, with 4 bases of the junction left unmatched. This CDR3 spans 14 amino acids. CDR1 and CDR2 from the germline V gene are GTSNPN and SVGIG (reference sequence). CDR3 DNA: TGTGCCTGGAGTCCTACAGGGGGAAATCAGCCCCAGCATTTT. Residues: CAWSPTGGNQPQHF.

The chain is built from TRBV5-1 and TRBJ1-5, with D possibly matching TRBD1 (6 bases). Germline values: CDR1 SGHRS, CDR2 YFSETQ. The CDR3 extends over 13 amino acids. CDR3 sequence: CSSAGGRDVPQHF. The DNA of the CDR3 is TGCTCGAGCGCGGGGGGCAGGGATGTGCCCCAGCATTTT.

The gene calls are TRBV28 and TRBJ2-3, with unresolved D. The CDR3 has 14 amino acids. The germline V and J ends were trimmed by 3 bases and 1 base, with 8 bases remaining between them. The V gene's germline CDR1 is MDHEN and CDR2 SYDVKM. The CDR3: CASSLWAGTDTQYF. As DNA, the CDR3 is TGTGCCAGCAGTTTGTGGGCAGGCACAGATACGCAGTATTTT. Full variable domain (remainder filled in from reference TRBV28 and TRBJ2-3): DVKVTQSSRYLVKRTGEKVFLECVQDMDHENMFWYRQDPGLGLRLIYFSYDVKMKEKGDIPEGYSVSREKKERFSLILESASTNQTSMYLCASSLWAGTDTQYFGPGTRLTVL.

This clone was seen only a few times. The chain carries TRBV5-1 and TRBJ2-5; TRBD1 is a possible D gene (6 bases). Trimming removed 7 bases at V and 3 bases at J, with 22 bases between. The germline CDR1 and CDR2 sequences are SGHRS and YFSETQ. CDR3 size: 16 residues. The DNA for the CDR3 is TGCGCCAGCCGCCCCTGGACAGCGCCGGGCGAAGAGACCCAGTACTTC. It encodes CASRPWTAPGEETQYF.

The V gene is TRBV30, the J gene TRBJ1-5; D gene ambiguous. Per germline, CDR1 GTSNPN and CDR2 SVGIG (reference sequence). Trimming took off 3 bases at V and 2 bases at J, with 11 bases between the two ends. The CDR3 is 14 residues long. CDR3 residues: CAWSPGIGNQPQHF. The CDR3 region has the DNA TGTGCCTGGAGCCCGGGGATTGGCAATCAGCCCCAGCATTTT.

This clone was observed a handful of times. The gene calls are TRBV7-6 and TRBJ1-2; 7 nucleotides align to TRBD1. The CDR3 contains 14 residues. Germline values: CDR1 SGHVS, CDR2 FNYEAQ. V was pared by 1 base and J by 2 bases, with 1 base of the junction left unmatched. CDR3 residues: CASSLGGQNYGYTF. In DNA form, the CDR3 reads TGTGCCAGCAGCTTAGGGGGACAGAACTATGGCTACACCTTC.

V is TRBV19 and J is TRBJ2-1; maybe TRBD2 (7 bases). The V gene lost 0 bases and the J gene lost 2 bases, with 11 bases spanning the gap. The CDR3 runs to 16 residues. Germline V CDR1 and CDR2: LNHDA, SQIVND (reference sequence). The CDR3 DNA sequence: TGTGCCAGTAGTATAGAGGGGGGGCCCGCCTACAATGAGCAGTTCTTC. It specifies CASSIEGGPAYNEQFF.